This entry lists 30 T cell receptor beta chains sequenced from one sample in a study of T cells in localized non-small cell lung cancer. Repertoires were generated with immunoSEQ multiplex PCR, while TCRdb's copy carries only in-frame clones and drops some. This sample carries 40,000 or so clones, 86% of them seen once, and the ten largest clones take about 6%. Sequenced here: peripheral blood, sampled before any cancer treatment. Receptors originate from a man between 40 and 75 years old with stage I lung adenocarcinoma.

The CDR3 loop is CASSAGQRNTGELFF. The DNA for the CDR3 is TGTGCCAGCAGCGCCGGACAGAGGAACACCGGGGAGCTGTTTTTT. The rearrangement uses TRBV9 and TRBJ2-2; tentatively, D is TRBD1 (6 bases). The CDR3 contains 15 residues. Germline values: CDR1 SGDLS, CDR2 YYNGEE. Trimming stripped 3 bases from V and 1 base from J, with 10 bases between.

The chain couples TRBV6-1 to TRBJ2-5; 11 nucleotides line up with TRBD1. CDR1 MNHNS and CDR2 SASEGT come from the germline V gene. Trimming at V came to 2 bases and at J to 5 bases, leaving 1 base not matched to a gene. The CDR3 length is 14 residues. CDR3 amino acids: CASSERTGGETQYF. The CDR3 nucleotides read TGTGCCAGCAGTGAAAGGACAGGGGGCGAGACCCAGTACTTC.

This clone appeared once. The rearrangement uses TRBV7-2 and TRBJ1-5; a weak D match, TRBD1 (5 bases). The CDR3 runs 16 residues. Germline loops: CDR1 SGHTA, CDR2 FQGNSA. The V end was cut by 5 bases, the J end by 7 bases, with 21 bases between. The CDR3: CASSPLSGGGRQPQHF. The CDR3 nucleotides read TGTGCCAGCAGCCCACTCTCCGGGGGGGGAAGGCAGCCCCAGCATTTT.

The rearrangement uses TRBV6-5 and TRBJ1-6; 11 nucleotides match TRBD1. From germline, CDR1 is MNHEY and CDR2 SVGAGI. This CDR3 has 15 residues. J lost 6 bases, V lost 6 bases, and 4 bases had no gene match. CDR3 DNA sequence: TGTGCCAGCAGCCGGACAGGGGGCCGTAATTCACCCCTCCACTTT. Its protein product is CASSRTGGRNSPLHF.

The rearrangement uses TRBV7-2 and TRBJ1-3, with unresolved D. V was shortened by 2 bases and J by 3 bases, with 14 bases between the two germline ends. There are 16 residues in the CDR3. The germline CDR1 and CDR2 sequences are SGHTA and FQGNSA. CDR3 amino acids: CASSLTSSVFGNTIYF. Here the CDR3 DNA reads TGTGCCAGCAGCTTAACGAGTAGTGTTTTTGGAAACACCATATATTTT.

The chain has TRBV5-4 and TRBJ1-1; D not resolved. The V gene lost 1 base and the J gene lost 1 base, with 11 bases spanning the gap. Germline V gene lookup returns CDR1 SGHNT and CDR2 YYREEE (reference sequence). This CDR3 contains 15 residues. The CDR3 DNA reads as TGTGCCAGCAGCTTGTTCGACATATCGAACACTGAAGCTTTCTTT. As protein: CASSLFDISNTEAFF.

V is TRBV7-2 and J is TRBJ2-5; tentatively, D is TRBD1 (5 bases). V dropped 5 bases and J dropped 5 bases, with 15 bases sitting between them. CDR1 and CDR2 (germline): SGHTA, FQGNSA. CDR3 length equals 14 residues. The CDR3 DNA is TGTGCCAGCAGCCGGACCCAGGGTTGGGAGACCCAGTACTTC. Protein sequence: CASSRTQGWETQYF.

This clone was seen a handful of times. The rearrangement uses TRBV6-6 and TRBJ1-1; D gene unclear. V dropped 5 bases and J dropped 5 bases, with 12 bases sitting between them. The CDR3 extends over 13 amino acids. The germline CDR1 and CDR2 sequences are MNHNY and SVGAGI (reference sequence). In nucleotides, the CDR3 is TGTGCCAGCAGTACCCCCCGGAGAACTGAAGCTTTCTTT. As protein: CASSTPRRTEAFF.

The chain combines TRBV19 with TRBJ1-2; 9 bases fit TRBD1. CDR1 is LNHDA, CDR2 SQIVND, per germline (reference sequence). This CDR3 contains 14 residues. Trimming cost V 4 bases and J 6 bases; bases outside gene matches: 6. The CDR3 DNA follows: TGTGCCAGTAGTAAGACTAGGACAGGGGATGGCTACACCTTC. It yields the protein CASSKTRTGDGYTF.

The rearrangement uses TRBV6-1 and TRBJ1-2, with D possibly being TRBD1 (6 bases). V was trimmed by 6 bases and J by 4 bases, leaving 15 bases between them. The CDR3 is made up of 14 amino acids. Germline V gene lookup returns CDR1 MNHNS and CDR2 SASEGT. CDR3 amino acids: CASRSGQSFYGYTF. In nucleotides, the CDR3 is TGTGCCAGCAGATCTGGACAGAGCTTCTATGGCTACACCTTC.

The genes are TRBV21-1 and TRBJ1-2. TRBV21-1 is assigned pseudogene status. The CDR3 contains 14 residues. CDR3 protein: CASSNQDGGYGYTF. The CDR3 nucleotides are TGTGCCAGCAGCAACCAGGATGGGGGCTATGGCTACACCTTC.

V gene TRBV6-6 combines with J gene TRBJ1-2; 7 nucleotides align to TRBD1. V gave up 6 bases and J gave up 3 bases; unmatched junction bases: 4. Germline V CDR1 and CDR2: MNHNY, SVGAGI (reference sequence). The CDR3 consists of 13 residues. CDR3 nucleotides: TGTGCCAGCAGCTTTGGACAGGACTATGGCTACACCTTC. As protein: CASSFGQDYGYTF.

This chain's CDR3 is CASSDPYEQYF. The CDR3 DNA sequence: TGTGCCAGCAGTGACCCCTACGAGCAGTACTTC. The rearrangement joins TRBV2 to TRBJ2-7; D gene ambiguous. The V end was cut by 3 bases, the J end by 2 bases, with 2 bases between. This CDR3 region has 11 residues. Germline V lookup: CDR1 SNHLY, CDR2 FYNNEI.

The chain carries TRBV21-1 and TRBJ2-1. TRBV21-1 represents a pseudogene. The length of the CDR3 is 15 residues. CDR3 region: CASTTLKRRFLGQFF. CDR3 bases: TGTGCCAGCACAACCCTCAAACGTAGATTCCTGGGGCAGTTCTTC.

The sample holds one count of this clone. V gene TRBV6-1 combines with J gene TRBJ2-1, with D possibly being TRBD1 (6 bases). This CDR3 has 13 residues. Germline values: CDR1 MNHNS, CDR2 SASEGT. V lost 7 bases, J lost 3 bases, and 10 bases lay in between. CDR3 region: CASIGQFYNEQFF. The CDR3, as DNA: TGTGCCAGCATCGGACAGTTCTACAATGAGCAGTTCTTC.

The chain carries TRBV5-1 and TRBJ2-5; 7 nucleotides align to TRBD1. The V segment lost 8 bases and the J segment 5 bases; nucleotides outside the gene matches: 15. Germline CDR1 and CDR2: SGHRS and YFSETQ. The CDR3 is 15 amino acids. The CDR3: CASTKMRTGGETQYF. As DNA, the CDR3 is TGCGCCAGTACGAAGATGAGGACAGGAGGCGAGACCCAGTACTTC.

The chain has TRBV6-1 and TRBJ1-2; D uncertain. CDR1 MNHNS and CDR2 SASEGT come from the germline V gene. The CDR3 is made up of 12 amino acids. Trimming took 8 bases from V and 3 from J, leaving 10 bases between them. The CDR3 bases are TGTGCCAGCGCCATCAGCCACTATGGCTACACCTTC. Amino acids: CASAISHYGYTF.

The chain is built from TRBV6-6 and TRBJ2-5; no reliable D call. The CDR3 totals 12 residues. The germline V and J ends were trimmed by 8 bases and 4 bases, with 11 bases remaining between them. Germline loops: CDR1 MNHNY, CDR2 SVGAGI (reference sequence). The chain's CDR3 is CASWDSGETQYF. The CDR3 nucleotides are TGTGCCAGCTGGGATTCTGGAGAGACCCAGTACTTC.

The chain has TRBV4-3 and TRBJ2-3; no definite D call. Deletions cut 1 base from V and 2 bases from J, with 7 bases between. Germline assignment: CDR1 LGHNA and CDR2 YSLEER. The CDR3 sequence is 14 residues long. CDR3 nucleotides: TGCGCCAGCAGCCAAGGCCCAACCACAGATACGCAGTATTTT. Translated, it gives CASSQGPTTDTQYF.

V gene TRBV9 combines with J gene TRBJ2-3; D gene ambiguous. Deletions cut 0 bases from V and 4 bases from J, with 15 bases between. The CDR3 length is 16 residues. CDR1 SGDLS and CDR2 YYNGEE come from the germline V gene. DNA for the CDR3: TGTGCCAGCAGCGTAGCTGTTGGACGTCCACCAGATACGCAGTATTTT. It is translated as CASSVAVGRPPDTQYF.

The CDR3 coding sequence is TGTGCCAGCAGCTTGGGACCGCACTACGAGCAGTACTTC. Its translation: CASSLGPHYEQYF. The gene calls are TRBV7-3 and TRBJ2-7, with D perhaps given as TRBD1 or TRBD2 (5 bases each). The CDR3 is 13 residues long. Germline V gives CDR1 SGHTA, CDR2 FQGTGA. The V end was cut by 3 bases, the J end by 3 bases, with 9 bases between.

In its sample, this clone was seen once. The genes are TRBV5-6 and TRBJ2-7; D unclear. Germline CDR1 SGHDT, CDR2 YYEEEE. CDR3 length equals 13 residues. Trimming stripped 0 bases from V and 2 bases from J, with 6 bases between. The CDR3 coding sequence is TGTGCCAGCAGCTTGGTAGGGACCTACGAGCAGTACTTC. This codes for CASSLVGTYEQYF. Based on the CDR3 plus reference TRBV5-6 and TRBJ2-7, the full variable domain is DAGVTQSPTHLIKTRGQQVTLRCSPKSGHDTVSWYQQALGQGPQFIFQYYEEEERQRGNFPDRFSGHQFPNYSSELNVNALLLGDSALYLCASSLVGTYEQYFGPGTRLTVT.

The chain has TRBV6-4 and TRBJ2-1; TRBD1 is a possible D gene (6 bases). Trimming cost V 1 base and J 9 bases, with 10 bases left between them. The germline V gene has CDR1 MRHNA and CDR2 SNTAGT. The CDR3 totals 13 residues. This CDR3 reads CASSDWRGGEQFF. DNA for the CDR3: TGTGCCAGCAGTGACTGGAGAGGGGGTGAGCAGTTCTTC.

V gene TRBV7-2 combines with J gene TRBJ1-3; D might be TRBD1 (6 bases). CDR1 SGHTA and CDR2 FQGNSA come from the germline V gene. CDR3 size: 15 residues. V was pared by 3 bases and J by 0 bases, with 9 bases between. CDR3: CASSFGGASGNTIYF. The CDR3 DNA reads TGTGCCAGCAGCTTTGGGGGGGCCTCTGGAAACACCATATATTTT.

The rearrangement links TRBV7-6 to TRBJ2-1; a weak D match, TRBD1 (6 bases). In germline, CDR1 is SGHVS, CDR2 FNYEAQ. V was pared by 3 bases and J by 6 bases, with 12 bases between. CDR3 length equals 14 residues. The CDR3, as DNA: TGTGCCAGCAGCTTCCGGGACATCTCCAATGAGCAGTTCTTC. It encodes CASSFRDISNEQFF.

The CDR3 DNA is TGTGCCAGCAGCTTGGACGGCGGGACAGGGGGCGTTCAGTACTTC. Translated, it gives CASSLDGGTGGVQYF. The rearrangement links TRBV5-4 to TRBJ2-7; 12 nucleotides match TRBD1. J was trimmed by 10 bases and V by 0 bases; bases with no gene match: 8. Germline CDR1 and CDR2: SGHNT and YYREEE (reference sequence). This CDR3 contains 15 residues.

This clone was seen more than once but under ten times. The genes are TRBV28 and TRBJ1-5; D is possibly TRBD1 (5 bases). This CDR3 has 16 residues. Germline assignment: CDR1 MDHEN and CDR2 SYDVKM. V was clipped by 5 bases and J by 3 bases, with 17 bases between them. The CDR3 here is CASSLDSEGPNQPQHF. CDR3 DNA sequence: TGTGCCAGCAGTCTGGACTCGGAGGGGCCCAATCAGCCCCAGCATTTT.

This rearrangement joins TRBV2 to TRBJ2-3, with 11 bases that match TRBD2. The CDR3 is made up of 14 amino acids. V lost 8 bases to trimming and J lost 4 bases; unmatched junction nucleotides: 5. Looked up from germline, CDR1 is SNHLY and CDR2 is FYNNEI. Written as DNA, the CDR3 is TGTGCCAGCCTACTAGCGGGAGTGTCAGATACGCAGTATTTT. Encoded protein: CASLLAGVSDTQYF.

This sequence joins TRBV18 and TRBJ1-1, with D unresolved. CDR1 and CDR2 from the germline V gene are KGHSH and LQKENI. V was shortened by 4 bases and J by 1 base, with 10 bases between the two germline ends. The CDR3 has 14 residues. DNA of the CDR3: TGTGCCAGCTCACGTGCACAGACGAACACTGAAGCTTTCTTT. The encoded protein is CASSRAQTNTEAFF.

This chain connects TRBV28 to TRBJ1-6; unclear D gene. This CDR3 comprises 13 residues. The germline gives CDR1 MDHEN, CDR2 SYDVKM. Trimming pared 3 bases from V and 9 bases from J, leaving 9 bases between. CDR3 nucleotides: TGTGCCAGCAGTTTTGTCTTAGGTTCACCCCTCCACTTT. Translating it yields CASSFVLGSPLHF.